This T cell receptor beta chain was captured by sequencing in a study of blood T cell repertoires in COVID-19. Measured with immunoSEQ multiplex PCR; TCRdb has only the in-frame clones, and not every one. The sample has around 300,000 clones; roughly 91% are singletons. The CDR3 has 14 amino acids. Germline values: CDR1 SGDLS, CDR2 YYNGEE. The V segment lost 4 bases and the J segment 5 bases; nucleotides outside the gene matches: 6. The sample comprised PBMCs or T cells enriched from blood (not recorded which). V gene TRBV9 combines with J gene TRBJ2-7, with 10 nucleotides matching TRBD2. The source of this sequence is a woman aged 55-75 years who had recovered from COVID-19. CDR3 coding DNA: TGTGCCAGCAGCAACCTAGCGGGAGACGACGAGCAGTACTTC. The encoded protein is CASSNLAGDDEQYF.